The rows below give T cell receptor beta chains drawn from one sample of a study of control samples from healthy donors and cancer patients. The method was immunoSEQ multiplex PCR; TCRdb's version includes in-frame clones alone and lacks a portion of them. The data hold 250,000 to 300,000 clones, with about 80% observed a single time. What was sequenced was PBMCs. These receptors were taken from a woman aged 55-75 years with lung cancer. Each CDR3 is given without its conserved first and last residue. Some rows have no size entry. The others give once, few or many, or a class for an expanded clone.

size	V	CDR3
NA	TRBV3-1/TRBV3-2	ASSIRTVNTEAF
NA	TRBV29-1	SVEGQTPAGFDTEAF
NA	TRBV4-2	ASSQRSAGTNTGELF
NA	TRBV27	ASRPTGNTGELF
NA	TRBV6-5	ASSYSSSGNTEAF
NA	TRBV7-2	ASSRSSGGAYEQY
NA	TRBV18	ASSLSADSEAF
once	TRBV6-5	ASSYYSLQGNTEAF
NA	TRBV5-1	ASSLRQGANNEQF
NA	TRBV5-1	ASSPGQGRYTEAF
NA	TRBV19	ASRRTSGNGELF
NA	TRBV2	ASNRDSPEAF
once	TRBV28	ASEPDFKSGYT